This is a list of T cell receptor beta chains from one sample in a study of Ad26.COV2.S vaccination and SARS-CoV-2 variants. Repertoires were generated with immunoSEQ multiplex PCR, while TCRdb's copy carries only in-frame clones and drops some. The data contain a few hundred thousand clones, approximately 90% of them seen just once; the ten biggest clones take up approximately 12%. Here the sequenced sample was peripheral blood, taken in a trial of Ad26.COV2.S vaccine versus placebo. The receptors here all came from a person aged 18-60 years who received the Ad26.COV2.S COVID-19 vaccine or a placebo. Both conserved end residues are part of each CDR3. A D gene is named only where the DNA matches it firmly. Only some rows state a clone size, as once, few, many or a class for expanded clones.

j_call d_call clone_size v_call cdr3_nt cdr3_aa
TRBJ2-7 TRBD1 NA TRBV6-5 TGTGCCAGCAGCCCGGGACAGACCTACGAGCAGTACTTC CASSPGQTYEQYF
TRBJ2-1 NA NA TRBV25-1 TGTGCCAGCAGTAGGACTGGGAGCTCCTACAATGAGCAGTTCTTC CASSRTGSSYNEQFF
TRBJ1-1 TRBD1 NA TRBV5-1 TGCGCCAGCAGCTGGACAGGGCTCACTGAAGCTTTCTTT CASSWTGLTEAFF
TRBJ2-5 NA NA TRBV7-9 TGTGCCAGCAGCCCCGGCGGGACCCAGTACTTC CASSPGGTQYF
TRBJ2-3 NA NA TRBV6-2/TRBV6-3 TGTGCCAGCAGTTACGACACAGATACGCAGTATTTT CASSYDTDTQYF
TRBJ1-2 TRBD1 NA TRBV5-1 TGCGCCAGCAGCGATCCGGGACAGCCCTATGGCTACACCTTC CASSDPGQPYGYTF
TRBJ2-5 NA once TRBV29-1 TGCAGCGTTGAAGAAAGGGGGGGTCAAGAGACCCAGTACTTC CSVEERGGQETQYF
TRBJ1-5 TRBD1 NA TRBV4-1 TGCGCCAGCAGCCACCCGGACAGGGACAATCAGCCCCAGCATTTT CASSHPDRDNQPQHF
TRBJ2-1 TRBD1 once TRBV13 TGTGCCAGCAGGGCCGGGACCTTACAGGGGGTTAATGGTCGGCAGTTCTTC CASRAGTLQGVNGRQFF
TRBJ1-1 NA NA TRBV9 TGTGCCAGCACCTCAGAGGCAGCGCTAATGAACACTGAAGCTTTCTTT CASTSEAALMNTEAFF
TRBJ2-2 NA NA TRBV18 TGTGCCAGCTCAGAGTTGGGCACCGGGGAGCTGTTTTTT CASSELGTGELFF
TRBJ2-3 NA NA TRBV7-2 TGTGCCAGCAGCCCGCGCTCGCCACCTAATACGCAGTATTTT CASSPRSPPNTQYF
TRBJ2-1 NA NA TRBV20-1 TGCAGTGCTACCGCCCATGAGCAGTTCTTC CSATAHEQFF
TRBJ2-1 TRBD1 NA TRBV5-1 TGCGCCAGCAGCTTGGGACAGGGGGCAATGAGTGAGCAGTTCTTC CASSLGQGAMSEQFF
TRBJ1-1 NA NA TRBV15 TGTGCCACCAGCAGAGATCAAAACAGGCGATGGGACACTGAAGCTTTCTTT CATSRDQNRRWDTEAFF
TRBJ2-5 NA NA TRBV7-9 TGTGCCTGCGCGGAGCAAGAGACCCAGTACTTC CACAEQETQYF
TRBJ2-7 NA NA TRBV11-2 TGTGCCAGCAGCTTAGGTCCAGCTACCTACGAGCAGTACTTC CASSLGPATYEQYF
TRBJ2-1 NA NA TRBV1 TGCACCAGCAGCCAACTCATAGCGGCATCCTACAATGAGCAGTTCTTC CTSSQLIAASYNEQFF
TRBJ2-1 NA NA TRBV19 TGTGCCAGTAGTATGTTCGACAATGAGCAGTTCTTC CASSMFDNEQFF
TRBJ1-3 NA NA TRBV10-3 TGTGCCAGCCAACCGAACTCTGGAAACACCATATATTTT CASQPNSGNTIYF
TRBJ1-6 TRBD1 NA TRBV5-1 TGCGCCAGCAGCTGGGACAGGGGGACAAATTCACCCCTCCACTTT CASSWDRGTNSPLHF
TRBJ1-2 NA NA TRBV5-6 TGTGCCAGCAGCTTTGGATCTGGGGGCGGCTACACCTTC CASSFGSGGGYTF
TRBJ1-1 NA NA TRBV7-2 TGTGCCAGCAGCTCGAACGACCGTACCATGAACACTGAAGCTTTCTTT CASSSNDRTMNTEAFF
TRBJ2-3 NA NA TRBV4-3 TGCGCCAGCAGCCAAGATCTATCAGCGGCCTGGGGGGCAGATACGCAGTATTTT CASSQDLSAAWGADTQYF
TRBJ2-7 TRBD2 NA TRBV19 TGTGCCAGTAGTGGACTAGCGGGAGGGCCCCCCTACGAGCAGTACTTC CASSGLAGGPPYEQYF
TRBJ2-1 TRBD2 NA TRBV6-5 TGTGCCAGCAGTTACGGGACTAGCGGGAGGGCCTTACAGTTCTTC CASSYGTSGRALQFF
TRBJ2-1 NA NA TRBV9 TGTGCCAGCAGCGTAGGAATGGCGTCGAGCTCCTACAATGAGCAGTTCTTC CASSVGMASSSYNEQFF
TRBJ2-1 TRBD2 NA TRBV6-2/TRBV6-3 TGTGCCAGCAGTTACTCGACGGCTAGCGGGGGGTACAATGAGCAGTTCTTC CASSYSTASGGYNEQFF
TRBJ1-3 NA NA TRBV11-2 TGTGCCAGCAGCCCAAGGTCTGACTCTGGAAACACCATATATTTT CASSPRSDSGNTIYF
TRBJ1-2 TRBD1 NA TRBV5-8 TGTGCCAGCAGCTTGGGGGGACAGCCCATTTATGGCTACACCTTC CASSLGGQPIYGYTF
TRBJ2-7 NA NA TRBV30 TGTGCCTGTAACGGCGACCTTATCTACGAGCAGTACTTC CACNGDLIYEQYF
TRBJ1-1 NA once TRBV15 TGTGCCACCAGCAGAGTTGCGGGGGGCTTGGTCGCTGAAGCTTTCTTT CATSRVAGGLVAEAFF
TRBJ1-5 NA NA TRBV5-1 TGCGCCAGCAGCTTGGGGGACTCTCTCTATCAGCCCCAGCATTTT CASSLGDSLYQPQHF
TRBJ1-2 NA NA TRBV30 TGTGCCTGGAGTATGTTGGCAGGAGGAGGATATGGCTACACCTTC CAWSMLAGGGYGYTF
TRBJ2-7 TRBD2 NA TRBV7-9 TGTGCCAGCAGCACAACTAGCGGAATCTACGAGCAGTACTTC CASSTTSGIYEQYF
TRBJ1-3 NA NA TRBV5-5 TGTGCCAGCAGCTTGGTACCGGACAGCTCTGGAAACACCATATATTTT CASSLVPDSSGNTIYF
TRBJ2-3 TRBD2 NA TRBV11-2 TGTGCCAGCAGAGGACTGGGCGGGAGGACAGATACGCAGTATTTT CASRGLGGRTDTQYF
TRBJ2-7 TRBD2 NA TRBV7-8 TGTGCCAGCAGCTTAGCTAGCGGGAGGGCCGGGTTTTCCTACGAGCAGTACTTC CASSLASGRAGFSYEQYF
TRBJ1-1 NA NA TRBV20-1 TGCAGTGCTAATGATCTGAACACTGAAGCTTTCTTT CSANDLNTEAFF
TRBJ2-1 TRBD2 NA TRBV2 TGTGCCAGCAGTGAAGCGCAGGGACTAGCCCTTATAAATGAGCAGTTCTTC CASSEAQGLALINEQFF
TRBJ2-7 TRBD2 NA TRBV3-1/TRBV3-2 TGTGCCAGCAGTGGGGGACTAGCGCTAACCTACGAGCAGTACTTC CASSGGLALTYEQYF
TRBJ1-1 NA NA TRBV6-5 TGTGCCAGCAGTTACTCGTACAGACGAAACACTGAAGCTTTCTTT CASSYSYRRNTEAFF
TRBJ1-1 NA NA TRBV28 TGTGCCAGCAGTTTCGGGGTTAAGAACACTGAAGCTTTCTTT CASSFGVKNTEAFF
TRBJ1-2 NA NA TRBV18 TGTGCCAGCTCACCAACAGGGCCTTCCAACTATGGCTACACCTTC CASSPTGPSNYGYTF
TRBJ2-1 TRBD2 NA TRBV7-2 TGTGCCAGCAGCTACGGACTAGCGGGAGGGACCTACAATGAGCAGTTCTTC CASSYGLAGGTYNEQFF
TRBJ1-4 NA NA TRBV6-5 TGTGCCAGCAGTTACCGGGCGGCTAGGGCCGAAAAACTGTTTTTT CASSYRAARAEKLFF
TRBJ2-6 NA NA TRBV5-1 TGCGCCAGCAGCTTGGAGGGACAAGCTGGGGCCAACGTCCTGACTTTC CASSLEGQAGANVLTF
TRBJ1-3 NA once TRBV30 TGTGCCTGGGCCGGGATTTTCTCTGGAAACACCATATATTTT CAWAGIFSGNTIYF
TRBJ1-2 NA NA TRBV27 TGTGCCAGCACCGCGATCGGGGGGCACATAGGAGGCTACACCTTC CASTAIGGHIGGYTF
TRBJ2-6 NA NA TRBV7-3 TGTGCCAGCAGCTTAACGGCGTCTGGGGCCAACGTCCTGACTTTC CASSLTASGANVLTF
TRBJ1-2 NA NA TRBV25-1 TGTGCCAGCAGTGAAGTGAGTGGCTACACCTTC CASSEVSGYTF
TRBJ2-2 TRBD2 NA TRBV18 TGTGCCAGCTCACCACCGAATCTCCCAGCGGGAGAATCCGGGGAGCTGTTTTTT CASSPPNLPAGESGELFF